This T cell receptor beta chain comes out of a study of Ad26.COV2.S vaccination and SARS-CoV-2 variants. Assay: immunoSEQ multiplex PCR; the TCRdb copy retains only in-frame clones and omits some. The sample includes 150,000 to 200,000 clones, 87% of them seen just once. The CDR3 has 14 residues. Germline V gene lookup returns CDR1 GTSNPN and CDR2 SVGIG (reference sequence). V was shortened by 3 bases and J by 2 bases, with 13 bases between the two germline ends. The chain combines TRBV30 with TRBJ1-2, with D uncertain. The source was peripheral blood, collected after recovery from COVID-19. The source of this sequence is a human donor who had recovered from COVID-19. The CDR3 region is CAWRSTHANYGYTF. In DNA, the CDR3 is TGTGCCTGGAGGTCCACTCATGCGAACTATGGCTACACCTTC.